This is a list of T cell receptor beta chains from one sample in a study of vaccination and CD4 T cells after COVID-19. TCRdb reanalysed the PCR reads using MiXCR and keeps one entry per CDR3 protein. The table lists approximately 30,000 distinct CDR3 sequences, about 54% of them singletons. This specimen was CD4+ T cells from blood, taken about 7 months after SARS-CoV-2 vaccination. All receptors come from a human donor who had recovered from COVID-19. Both conserved end residues are part of each CDR3. Each record gives: J gene, V gene, CDR3 length, CDR3 protein.

j_call: TRBJ2-7; v_call: TRBV11-3; cdr3_length: 15; cdr3_aa: CASSLGTGDDYEQYF
j_call: TRBJ2-3; v_call: TRBV19; cdr3_length: 17; cdr3_aa: CASSTSPAAGSTDTQYF
j_call: TRBJ2-5; v_call: TRBV27; cdr3_length: 16; cdr3_aa: CASSSGTGGKLETQYF
j_call: TRBJ2-1; v_call: TRBV7-9; cdr3_length: 16; cdr3_aa: CASSLGTSGRPPEQFF
j_call: TRBJ1-2; v_call: TRBV6-2/TRBV6-3; cdr3_length: 13; cdr3_aa: CASSTGGTYGYTF
j_call: TRBJ2-3; v_call: TRBV15; cdr3_length: 15; cdr3_aa: CATSTGLADSDTQYF
j_call: TRBJ2-1; v_call: TRBV19; cdr3_length: 16; cdr3_aa: CASSIAAGGTDNEQFF
j_call: TRBJ2-2; v_call: TRBV7-6; cdr3_length: 15; cdr3_aa: CASSLSLGGPGELFF
j_call: TRBJ2-1; v_call: TRBV6-6; cdr3_length: 13; cdr3_aa: CAGRRRGYNEQFF
j_call: TRBJ2-5; v_call: TRBV7-9; cdr3_length: 14; cdr3_aa: CASSFSGSSETQYF
j_call: TRBJ1-2; v_call: TRBV20-1; cdr3_length: 14; cdr3_aa: CSASRELSGSGYTF
j_call: TRBJ2-1; v_call: TRBV27; cdr3_length: 16; cdr3_aa: CASSLSVKWSRNEQFF
j_call: TRBJ2-1; v_call: TRBV6-1; cdr3_length: 18; cdr3_aa: CASSVAGGVGSSYNEQFF
j_call: TRBJ2-1; v_call: TRBV19; cdr3_length: 13; cdr3_aa: CASSIGTYNEQFF
j_call: TRBJ1-1; v_call: TRBV6-7; cdr3_length: 14; cdr3_aa: CEQFPGHRNTEAFF
j_call: TRBJ2-7; v_call: TRBV20-1; cdr3_length: 12; cdr3_aa: CSARDPSYEQYF
j_call: TRBJ1-5; v_call: TRBV28; cdr3_length: 14; cdr3_aa: CASSSGPGGQPQHF
j_call: TRBJ2-3; v_call: TRBV6-1; cdr3_length: 16; cdr3_aa: CASTGESGRIPDTQYF
j_call: TRBJ2-7; v_call: TRBV20-1; cdr3_length: 13; cdr3_aa: CSARGLGWYEQYF